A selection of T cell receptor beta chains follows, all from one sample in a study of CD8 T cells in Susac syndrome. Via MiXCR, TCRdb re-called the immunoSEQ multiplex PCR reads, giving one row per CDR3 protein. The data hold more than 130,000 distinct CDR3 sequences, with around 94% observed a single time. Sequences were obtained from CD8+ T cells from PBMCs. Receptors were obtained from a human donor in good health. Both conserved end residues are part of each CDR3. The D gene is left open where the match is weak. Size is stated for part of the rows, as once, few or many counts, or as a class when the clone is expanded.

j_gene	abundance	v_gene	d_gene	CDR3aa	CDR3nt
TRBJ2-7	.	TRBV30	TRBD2	CAWSSGLANYEQYF	TGTGCCTGGAGTTCTGGACTAGCGAATTACGAGCAGTACTTC
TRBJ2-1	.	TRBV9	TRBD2	CASSDQPGLGEQFF	TGTGCCAGCAGCGACCAGCCGGGACTAGGGGAGCAGTTCTTC
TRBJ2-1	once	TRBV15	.	CATSRDKGLSYNNERQFF	TGTGCCACCAGCAGAGATAAGGGTTTGAGTTATAACAATGAGCGGCAGTTCTTC
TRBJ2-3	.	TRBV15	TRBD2	CATSRDLAGDSDTQYF	TGTGCCACCAGCAGAGATCTAGCGGGAGATTCGGATACGCAGTATTTT
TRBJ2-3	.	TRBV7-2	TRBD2	CASSRGGLATDTQYF	TGTGCCAGCAGCCGAGGGGGACTAGCCACAGATACGCAGTATTTT
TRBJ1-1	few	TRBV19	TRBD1	CASSPGTGNTEAFF	TGTGCCAGTAGTCCTGGGACAGGGAACACTGAAGCTTTCTTT
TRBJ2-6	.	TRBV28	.	CASSFPDGVLTF	TGTGCCAGCAGTTTCCCGGATGGGGTCCTGACTTTC
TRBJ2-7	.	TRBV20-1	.	CSARQGNEQYF	TGCAGTGCTAGGCAGGGTAACGAGCAGTACTTC
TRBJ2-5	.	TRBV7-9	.	CASGSGLRETQYF	TGTGCCAGCGGTTCCGGGCTCAGAGAGACCCAGTACTTC
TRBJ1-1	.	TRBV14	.	CARRGSRTANTEAFF	TGTGCCAGGCGGGGAAGCCGAACAGCGAACACTGAAGCTTTCTTT
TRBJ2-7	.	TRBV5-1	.	CASSAEERGYEQYF	TGCGCCAGCAGCGCCGAGGAACGTGGCTACGAGCAGTACTTC
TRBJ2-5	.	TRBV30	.	CALNTGQETQYF	TGTGCCCTTAATACGGGACAAGAGACCCAGTACTTC
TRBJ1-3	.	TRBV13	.	CASRDSGNTIYF	TGTGCCAGCAGGGACAGTGGAAACACCATATATTTT
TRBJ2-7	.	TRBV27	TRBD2	CASSFRGTSGSYEQYF	TGTGCCAGCAGTTTCCGCGGGACTAGCGGGAGCTACGAGCAGTACTTC
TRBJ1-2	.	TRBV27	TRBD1	CASGGRDRGLGYTF	TGTGCCAGCGGGGGTCGCGACAGGGGGCTGGGCTACACCTTC
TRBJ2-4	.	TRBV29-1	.	CSVEAEGGPKNIQYF	TGCAGCGTTGAAGCCGAGGGGGGCCCGAAAAACATTCAGTACTTC
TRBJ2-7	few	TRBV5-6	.	CASSLIFSSYEQYF	TGTGCCAGCAGCTTGATTTTCAGCTCCTACGAGCAGTACTTC
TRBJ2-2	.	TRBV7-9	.	CASSFGANTGELFF	TGTGCCAGCAGCTTCGGCGCGAACACCGGGGAGCTGTTTTTT
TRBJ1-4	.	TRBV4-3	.	CASSQGPKDPNEKLFF	TGCGCCAGCAGCCAGGGGCCTAAAGATCCAAATGAAAAACTGTTTTTT
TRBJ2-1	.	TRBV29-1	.	CSVDTPLNGRPYNEQFF	TGCAGCGTTGACACTCCTCTGAACGGGAGACCCTACAATGAGCAGTTCTTC
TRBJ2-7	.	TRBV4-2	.	CASSQGSSYEQYF	TGTGCCAGCAGCCAAGGGTCGAGCTACGAGCAGTACTTC
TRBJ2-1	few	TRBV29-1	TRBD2	CSVPGLVNEQFF	TGCAGCGTTCCGGGACTAGTCAATGAGCAGTTCTTC
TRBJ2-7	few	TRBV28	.	CASSLLAESSYEQYF	TGTGCCAGCAGTTTATTGGCGGAGAGCTCCTACGAGCAGTACTTC
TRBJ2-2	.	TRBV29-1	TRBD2	CSVGGLAGGSGELFF	TGCAGCGTTGGAGGACTAGCGGGAGGGAGCGGGGAGCTGTTTTTT
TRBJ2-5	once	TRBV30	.	CAFWTPGETQYF	TGTGCCTTTTGGACTCCCGGTGAGACCCAGTACTTC
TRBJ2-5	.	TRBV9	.	CASSARGAETQYF	TGTGCCAGCAGCGCGAGAGGAGCGGAGACCCAGTACTTC
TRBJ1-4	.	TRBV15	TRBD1	CATSRDRVGEKLFF	TGTGCCACCAGCAGGGACAGGGTTGGCGAAAAACTGTTTTTT
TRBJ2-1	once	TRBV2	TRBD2	CASRASGTDNEQFF	TGTGCCAGCCGGGCGAGCGGGACGGACAATGAGCAGTTCTTC
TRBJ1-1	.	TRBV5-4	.	CASSLGPSEAFF	TGTGCCAGCAGCTTGGGTCCATCTGAAGCTTTCTTT
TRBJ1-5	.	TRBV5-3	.	CARSPWCRGNQPQHF	TGTGCCAGAAGCCCGTGGTGCAGGGGCAATCAGCCCCAGCATTTT
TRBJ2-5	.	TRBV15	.	CATSRVGRLSPEETQYF	TGTGCCACCAGCAGAGTGGGGCGACTATCACCTGAAGAGACCCAGTACTTC
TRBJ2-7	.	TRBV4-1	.	CASSQIAGTPFYEQYF	TGCGCCAGCAGCCAAATAGCCGGGACACCTTTCTACGAGCAGTACTTC
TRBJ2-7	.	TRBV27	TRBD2	CASRITSGTTYEQYF	TGTGCCAGCAGGATCACTAGCGGCACTACCTACGAGCAGTACTTC
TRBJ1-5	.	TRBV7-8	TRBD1	CASSPTGTVNQPQHF	TGTGCCAGCAGCCCTACCGGGACAGTAAATCAGCCCCAGCATTTT
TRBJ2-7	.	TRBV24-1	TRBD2	CATSDPAKEGGRDEQYF	TGTGCCACCAGTGATCCTGCTAAGGAGGGAGGGAGGGACGAGCAGTACTTC
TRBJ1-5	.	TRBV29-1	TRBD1	CSVAQGLSQPQHF	TGCAGCGTTGCACAGGGGTTAAGTCAGCCCCAGCATTTT
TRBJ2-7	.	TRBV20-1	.	CSAMVLRDIDYEQYF	TGCAGTGCGATGGTACTCCGGGACATAGACTACGAGCAGTACTTC
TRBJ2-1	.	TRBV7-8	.	CASSPIVRHEQFF	TGTGCCAGCAGCCCTATCGTACGGCATGAGCAGTTCTTC
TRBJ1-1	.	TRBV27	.	CASSDLAEAFF	TGTGCCAGCAGCGACCTGGCTGAAGCTTTCTTT
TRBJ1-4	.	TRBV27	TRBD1	CASSLTAPGQGDEKLFF	TGTGCCAGCAGTCTAACCGCCCCGGGACAGGGTGATGAAAAACTGTTTTTT
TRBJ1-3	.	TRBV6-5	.	CASSPDWGNTIYF	TGTGCCAGCAGTCCCGACTGGGGAAACACCATATATTTT
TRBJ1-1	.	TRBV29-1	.	CSVDEGSNSEAFF	TGCAGCGTTGATGAGGGCAGCAATTCTGAAGCTTTCTTT
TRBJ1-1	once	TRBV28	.	CASSYTENTEAFF	TGTGCCAGCAGTTATACAGAGAACACTGAAGCTTTCTTT
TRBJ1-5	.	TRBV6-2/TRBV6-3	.	CASSPTTKYQPQHF	TGTGCCAGCAGTCCCACGACAAAATATCAGCCCCAGCATTTT
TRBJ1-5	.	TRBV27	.	CASREGHQPQHF	TGTGCCAGCAGAGAGGGGCATCAGCCCCAGCATTTT
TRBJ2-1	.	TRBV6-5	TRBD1	CASSYSGQGDEQFF	TGTGCCAGCAGTTACTCCGGACAGGGGGATGAGCAGTTCTTC